This T cell receptor (beta chain) was identified in a study of blood T cells in healthy people across ages. A second PCR of 7 to 11 cycles used a sample-barcoded 5' primer and a J-beta primer mix. Unique molecular identifiers of 12 random nucleotides labeled each cDNA. TCRdb independently ran MiXCR on the 5' RACE reads; one entry per CDR3 protein. This sample has some 920,000 distinct CDR3 sequences, with roughly 51% found just once. General study results and limits: Older age went with lower TCR beta diversity per million T cells, in a roughly linear way.

Every donor gave 9 to 10 milliliters of peripheral blood. Samples each yielded at least 6 micrograms of total RNA. This CDR3 comprises 14 residues. Per the germline V gene, CDR1 is LNHNV and CDR2 is YYDKDF (reference sequence). V shed 0 bases and J shed 5 bases, with 8 bases lying between them. A word on this clonotype: Antigen specificity is unknown.

The receptor's source is a woman aged 55-69 years in good health. The sample was blood. V usage is TRBV15 and J usage is TRBJ2-1; D perhaps matches TRBD2 (5 bases). The CDR3 loop is CATSRDKRNNEQFF. In nucleotides, the CDR3 is TGTGCCACCAGCAGAGATAAGCGGAACAATGAGCAGTTCTTC.